The T cell receptor (beta chain) described here comes from a study of CD8 T cells in Susac syndrome. The length of the CDR3 is 16 residues. V lost 7 bases to trimming and J lost 1 base, with 17 bases between them. Germline values: CDR1 MDHEN, CDR2 SYDVKM. This clonotype was seen just once. Random hexamers were used to reverse transcribe an amount of about 0.45 to 1 ug RNA. TCRdb reprocessed the immunoSEQ multiplex PCR reads via MiXCR and lists one record per CDR3 protein. The table records about 150,000 distinct CDR3 sequences, approximately 94% of them present only once. Peripheral blood CD8+ and CD4+ T cells were profiled by TCR beta sequencing.

Material: CD4+ T cells from PBMCs. The V gene is TRBV28, the J gene TRBJ1-3, with D tentatively TRBD1 (6 bases). This receptor was identified in a human donor in good health. The CDR3, as DNA: TGTGCCAGCACCCTCTTACAGGGCCATTCTGGAAACACCATATATTTT. Translating gives CASTLLQGHSGNTIYF.